This T cell receptor beta chain was observed in a study of shared clonotypes between healthy human individuals. Overall study: The people who gave samples were a couple of women and three men aged 18 to 49. General study points: Enrolling few donors narrowed the genetic and exposure-history diversity that was represented. As a rule, naive subsets had a larger estimated richness than memory subsets.

Details on this clone: As yet, its antigen is unknown. Other nucleotide sequences in the sample specify the same CDR3.

Deep-level assay runs were performed. The protocol was immunoSEQ multiplex PCR, while the TCRdb copy is restricted to in-frame clones and leaves out a portion. This table holds around 2,100,000 clones, roughly 95% found once. The CDR3 runs to 13 residues. The V end was cut by 2 bases, the J end by 1 base, with 6 bases between. The germline V gene encodes CDR1 ENHRY and CDR2 SYGVKD. Naive CD8 populations comprised CD45RO-negative cells positively selected for CCR7, excluding terminally differentiated effector memory CD45RA+ cells. The receptor's source is a man aged 18-30 years in good health. The sequenced sample was naive CD8+ T cells sorted from blood. The gene calls are TRBV10-3 and TRBJ2-7; D is uncertain. Here the CDR3 DNA reads TGTGCCATCAGTGAGGACGGGTCCTACGAGCAGTACTTC. Protein sequence: CAISEDGSYEQYF.